This TCR beta chain came from a study of cytotoxic CD8 clonotypes in ibrutinib-treated CLL (dated by TCRdb to about 2021). Context from the whole study: In this cohort, approximately 15 patients were treatment-naive and ten to eleven were relapsed/refractory, while approximately 18 had unmutated IGHV. Cryopreserved peripheral blood mononuclear cells were collected before treatment, at response, and at either disease progression or sustained remission. An average of 255,043 productive templates and approximately 91,000 productive rearrangements was obtained per sample. Longitudinal samples were available for about 30% of the roughly 86 trial participants. Response samples were obtained after a median of around 11 months of treatment, with a range of roughly 6 to 40 months. Responses were partial in roughly 24 patients and complete in 2; after median about 63 months follow-up, roughly 14 stayed in remission and about twelve progressed. On the study overall, not on this receptor specifically: Sustained-remission and progressing patients did not have matched sampling times, and lymph node repertoires were not examined. At baseline, clonality was higher than in age-matched healthy donors and showed a strong correlation with circulating CD8+ T-cell counts. At ibrutinib response clonality went up, during sustained remission it held steady, and at progression it dropped back toward baseline. Public clonotypes were rare and either contracted or stayed stable during treatment, and the rise in clonality at ibrutinib response reflected the expansion of private clonotypes.

The germline V gene specifies SGHVS as CDR1 and FQNEAQ as CDR2. V is cut back by 1 base and J by 6 bases, with 11 bases in the junction unmatched. The CDR3 goes from the cysteine to the phenylalanine over 17 residues. The CDR3 DNA has 51 bases and is translated from base 1. This clone was picked up one time. The antigen it recognizes is unknown. Base qualities were left out, and no much larger clone turns up one base away. On a MiSeq, deep resolution sequencing aimed for a depth between 1 in 1 million and 1 in 200,000 T cells, with each clonotype covered approximately 9.2x on average. The immunoSEQ hsTCRB Kit was used to generate the TCR beta libraries. From the authors' description of their analysis: ImmunoSEQ Data Assistant and ImmunoSEQ Analyzer were used for data analysis, and V, D and J genes were assigned according to IMGT definitions. Clonality, which ranges from 0 to 1, was calculated by subtracting the normalized Shannon entropy of productive rearrangement frequencies from one. Public clonotype analysis was restricted to overrepresented clonotypes comprising at least 0.05% of each patient's repertoire. Around 13 age-matched healthy donor repertoires from immuneACCESS were used as controls for clonality. TCRdb mirrors the immuneACCESS table, restricted to in-frame sequences. Some clones are absent from its copies; in checked studies, under half trace to an unresolved V gene, and the reason for the others is unknown. The V and J calls and the clone size are those of that table, but D and trimming were determined from the DNA. In this sample the table shows fewer than 25,000 clones, around 68% of which occur a single time. Of the sample, roughly 25% falls within the top ten clones.

For TCR beta library preparation, 1.5 to 2.5 micrograms of genomic DNA were extracted from the cryopreserved PBMCs. Longitudinal blood samples from CLL patients on ibrutinib monotherapy were analyzed using high-throughput TCR beta sequencing. The patients took part in an open-label, single-center phase 2 trial of ibrutinib monotherapy. The sample in question was PBMCs, obtained before ibrutinib treatment. This sequence uses TRBV7-8 and TRBJ2-2; TRBD1 matches 7 bases in the middle. The TCR was taken from a human donor with chronic lymphocytic leukemia. The nucleotide sequence reads TGTGCCAGCAGCTTAGTAGTTTTGGACAGGTACCCCGGGGAGCTGTTTTTT. It encodes CASSLVVLDRYPGELFF.